The clone carrying this T cell receptor beta chain was recorded once. The repertoire was sequenced with immunoSEQ multiplex PCR; TCRdb's copy has only in-frame clones and lacks some. The sample consists of some 360,000 clones, roughly nine tenths of them appearing once. These data are taken from a study of blood T cell repertoires in COVID-19. The CDR3 totals 14 residues. The V gene end was trimmed by 4 bases and the J gene end by 4 bases; junction bases not matched to a gene: 3. Germline CDR1 reads SGHRS; CDR2 reads YFSETQ. The sequencing input was peripheral blood. J is TRBJ2-1 and V is TRBV5-1; 9 bases are a match to TRBD1. This sequence originates from a woman in her fifties or sixties with COVID-19, enrolled during active disease. CDR3 protein: CASSPGQGYNEQFF. The CDR3 DNA is TGCGCCAGCAGCCCCGGACAGGGGTACAATGAGCAGTTCTTC.